This record covers a single T cell receptor (beta chain). The CDR3 is 16 residues long. Germline CDR1 is SGHDT and CDR2 is YYEEEE. V was cut by 4 bases and J by 0 bases, with 16 bases left in between. Data came from immunoSEQ multiplex PCR; TCRdb stores just in-frame clones and leaves some out. The sample carries about 50,000 clones, over 75% recorded once. The record originates from a study of blood T cell repertoires in COVID-19. Study information: COVID-19 samples from acute and convalescent phases originated in the United States, Italy and Spain.

What was sequenced was peripheral blood. The J gene is TRBJ1-1, the V gene TRBV5-6; D gene unclear. The origin of this receptor is a man aged 35 to 55 with acute or convalescent COVID-19. CDR3 protein: CASSLSLGELNTEAFF. The CDR3 DNA reads TGTGCCAGCAGCCTGAGCCTCGGGGAATTGAACACTGAAGCTTTCTTT.